This passage covers 23 T cell receptor beta chains from one sample sequenced in a study of blood T cell repertoires in COVID-19. Generated by immunoSEQ multiplex PCR, the TCRdb table keeps only in-frame clones and is missing some. This sample carries around 300,000 clones, 88% of them seen once, and the ten largest clones take under 6%. Sequencing was performed on PBMCs or T cells enriched from blood (not recorded which). The receptors shown here come from a man aged 25-40 years who had recovered from COVID-19.

The chain carries TRBV25-1 and TRBJ1-6, with D possibly being TRBD1 (6 bases). Germline values: CDR1 MGHDK, CDR2 SYGVNS. V shed 3 bases and J shed 7 bases, with 10 bases lying between them. CDR3 length: 14 amino acids. The CDR3 nucleotides read TGTGCCAGCAGTGATGTCGGACAGAATTCACCCCTCCACTTT. Its translation is CASSDVGQNSPLHF.

The chain employs TRBV6-5 and TRBJ2-2; TRBD2 might be the D (6 bases). The ends were cut back, 6 bases at V and 5 bases at J, with 16 bases in the middle. Germline loops: CDR1 MNHEY, CDR2 SVGAGI. The CDR3 runs 15 residues. In nucleotides, the CDR3 is TGTGCCAGCAGGATGGTCGGTGGGGGGACCGGGGAGCTGTTTTTT. This codes for CASRMVGGGTGELFF.

This clone appeared a single time. The chain combines TRBV5-1 with TRBJ1-4; no clear D gene. Trimming took off 0 bases at V and 5 bases at J, with 11 bases between the two ends. Germline V CDR1 and CDR2: SGHRS, YFSETQ. This CDR3 has 15 residues. The CDR3 region is CASSLAGQKNEKLFF. As DNA, the CDR3 is TGCGCCAGCAGCTTGGCCGGTCAAAAGAATGAAAAACTGTTTTTT.

The J gene is TRBJ1-1, the V gene TRBV6-5; D gene unclear. The CDR3 has 13 amino acids. The ends were cut back, 5 bases at V and 1 base at J, with 8 bases in the middle. The germline V gene encodes CDR1 MNHEY and CDR2 SVGAGI. CDR3 in amino acids: CASSRHQNTEAFF. The DNA for the CDR3 is TGTGCCAGCAGTAGACACCAGAACACTGAAGCTTTCTTT.

The gene calls are TRBV27 and TRBJ2-7; 7 bases map to TRBD1. The V gene end was trimmed by 1 base and the J gene end by 3 bases; junction bases not matched to a gene: 9. Germline values: CDR1 MNHEY, CDR2 SMNVEV (reference sequence). The CDR3 contains 16 residues. The CDR3 DNA sequence: TGTGCCAGCAGTTTATGGACAGGCAGGGGGTTCTACGAGCAGTACTTC. Protein sequence: CASSLWTGRGFYEQYF.

The chain employs TRBV7-9 and TRBJ2-2; 9 positions agree with TRBD1. Germline CDR1 and CDR2: SEHNR and FQNEAQ (reference sequence). This CDR3 comprises 15 residues. V was pared by 5 bases and J by 1 base, with 2 bases of the junction left unmatched. For the CDR3, the DNA is TGTGCCAGCAGCATGGGACAGGGGAACACCGGGGAGCTGTTTTTT. The encoded protein is CASSMGQGNTGELFF. Drawing the rest from reference TRBV7-9 and TRBJ2-2, the complete variable domain is DTGVSQNPRHKITKRGQNVTFRCDPISEHNRLYWYRQTLGQGPEFLTYFQNEAQLEKSRLLSDRFSAERPKGSFSTLEIQRTEQGDSAMYLCASSMGQGNTGELFFGEGSRLTVL.

DNA of the CDR3: TGTGCCACCAGTGACTCCCGACAGGGAAGTCAGCCCCAGCATTTT. Its translation is CATSDSRQGSQPQHF. The chain carries TRBV24-1 and TRBJ1-5, with 7 bases identical to TRBD1. Germline V CDR1 and CDR2: KGHDR, SFDVKD. Trimming took 4 bases from V and 6 from J; bases not matched to a gene: 8. CDR3 size: 15 residues.

The V and J genes are TRBV21-1 and TRBJ1-1; the table's D call of TRBD1 was not tested on the DNA. TRBV21-1 is reported as a pseudogene. This CDR3 has 19 residues. CDR3 residues: CASASGRFGDRGSNTEAFF. Here the CDR3 DNA reads TGTGCCAGCGCATCCGGCCGGTTCGGGGACAGGGGCTCGAACACTGAAGCTTTCTTT.

The chain recombines TRBV18 with TRBJ1-4; TRBD1 is a possible D gene (6 bases). Between the trimmed V and J ends, which lost 4 bases and 0 bases, there was a span of 9 bases. Germline V CDR1 and CDR2: KGHSH, LQKENI. The CDR3 spans 15 residues. The CDR3 coding sequence is TGTGCCAGCTCACTTACAGGGTCAACTAATGAAAAACTGTTTTTT. Translating it yields CASSLTGSTNEKLFF.

The CDR3 DNA reads TGTGCCATCAGTGAATACGCAGGGTTGGATGGCTACACCTTC. Residues: CAISEYAGLDGYTF. The chain is built from TRBV10-3 and TRBJ1-2; possible D gene TRBD1, 5 bases. The CDR3 length is 14 residues. With 3 bases removed from V and 6 bases from J, the gap between germline ends came to 14 bases. Germline V gene lookup returns CDR1 ENHRY and CDR2 SYGVKD.

The chain couples TRBV7-8 to TRBJ2-1, with D perhaps matching TRBD2 (6 bases). The V end was cut by 3 bases, the J end by 8 bases, with 8 bases between. The CDR3 covers 12 residues. CDR1 SGHVS and CDR2 FQNEAQ come from the germline V gene. The CDR3 region has the DNA TGTGCCAGCAGCTTTAGCGGAGATGAGCAGTTCTTC. Protein sequence: CASSFSGDEQFF.

V is TRBV21-1 and J is TRBJ1-5; TRBD1, the D gene given by the table, was not confirmed from the DNA. TRBV21-1 is a pseudogene. The CDR3 contains 18 residues. The CDR3 bases are TGTGCCAGCAGCAAGGAGGGACAGGGGGAATTATCAGGTCAGCCCCAGCATTTT. It codes for CASSKEGQGELSGQPQHF.

The chain's CDR3 is CASSPLPGQMNTEAFF. Here the CDR3 DNA reads TGTGCCAGCAGCCCCCTACCGGGACAGATGAACACTGAAGCTTTCTTT. The V and J genes are TRBV27 and TRBJ1-1; the match to TRBD1 covers 7 bases. Losses at the gene ends were 6 bases for V and 0 bases for J; bases not matched to a gene: 10. Germline CDR1 and CDR2: MNHEY and SMNVEV (reference sequence). The CDR3 loop spans 16 amino acids.

The chain carries TRBV4-2 and TRBJ2-1, with 7 bases identical to TRBD2. The CDR3 has 16 residues. J was trimmed by 4 bases and V by 1 base; bases with no gene match: 7. Germline V lookup: CDR1 LGHNA, CDR2 YNFKEQ. The CDR3 DNA sequence: TGTGCCAGCAGCCAAGGGGTCGGGGGGACTTACAATGAGCAGTTCTTC. It translates to CASSQGVGGTYNEQFF.

The rearrangement uses TRBV4-2 and TRBJ2-2, with 11 bases lining up with TRBD2. V was clipped by 4 bases and J by 4 bases; unmatched bases: 5. The CDR3 length is 16 residues. Germline V CDR1 and CDR2: LGHNA, YNFKEQ. The CDR3 here is CASSLTSGVRTGELFF. As DNA, the CDR3 is TGTGCCAGCAGCCTGACTAGCGGGGTCCGCACCGGGGAGCTGTTTTTT.

The rearrangement links TRBV7-2 to TRBJ2-3; 7 nucleotides match TRBD2. J was trimmed by 2 bases and V by 4 bases; bases with no gene match: 9. CDR3 length: 16 residues. From germline, CDR1 is SGHTA and CDR2 FQGNSA. This chain's CDR3 is CASSSSTSLSTDTQYF. The CDR3 bases are TGTGCCAGCAGCTCTTCGACTAGCTTATCCACAGATACGCAGTATTTT.

Only a few counts were recorded for this clone. V and J are TRBV18 and TRBJ1-4, with D possibly matching TRBD1 (6 bases). The CDR3 totals 17 residues. V lost 0 bases to trimming and J lost 0 bases, with 11 bases between them. Germline-derived CDR1 and CDR2 are KGHSH and LQKENI. CDR3 in amino acids: CASSPPNRATTNEKLFF. The CDR3 DNA sequence: TGTGCCAGCTCACCACCGAACAGGGCAACAACTAATGAAAAACTGTTTTTT.

This chain joins TRBV9 and TRBJ1-1; D perhaps matches TRBD1 (6 bases). The CDR3 has 13 amino acids. CDR1 and CDR2 from the germline V gene are SGDLS and YYNGEE. Deletions cut 0 bases from V and 11 bases from J, with 14 bases between. This CDR3 is CASSVVAGAEAFF. The DNA of the CDR3 is TGTGCCAGCAGCGTAGTGGCAGGGGCGGAGGCTTTCTTT. Variable domain in full (rest from reference TRBV9 and TRBJ1-1): DSGVTQTPKHLITATGQRVTLRCSPRSGDLSVYWYQQSLDQGLQFLIQYYNGEERAKGNILERFSAQQFPDLHSELNLSSLELGDSALYFCASSVVAGAEAFFGQGTRLTVV.

The chain combines TRBV2 with TRBJ2-5, with 14 bases lining up with TRBD2. The V and J ends lost 5 bases and 6 bases, in that order; junction bases with no gene match: 5. The CDR3 has 15 amino acids. Germline V gene sequence: CDR1 SNHLY, CDR2 FYNNEI. The DNA for the CDR3 is TGTGCCAGCAGTAAGACTAGCGGGGGGGCGAAGACCCAGTACTTC. It is translated as CASSKTSGGAKTQYF. Using reference TRBV2 and TRBJ2-5 for the parts outside the CDR3, the full variable domain is EPEVTQTPSHQVTQMGQEVILRCVPISNHLYFYWYRQILGQKVEFLVSFYNNEISEKSEIFDDQFSVERPDGSNFTLKIRSTKLEDSAMYFCASSKTSGGAKTQYFGPGTRLLVL.

For this clone: The same CDR3 arises from other DNA sequences in this sample as well. The V call is TRBV28, the J call TRBJ1-1, with D maybe TRBD1 (6 bases). This CDR3 is 13 amino acids long. Trimming removed 5 bases at V and 0 bases at J, with 7 bases between. The germline V gene has CDR1 MDHEN and CDR2 SYDVKM. The CDR3 spells CASSRTVNTEAFF. CDR3 DNA sequence: TGTGCCAGCAGTCGGACAGTGAACACTGAAGCTTTCTTT.

The chain employs TRBV7-9 and TRBJ2-1; possible D gene TRBD1, 5 bases. This CDR3 comprises 12 residues. The germline CDR1 and CDR2 sequences are SEHNR and FQNEAQ (reference sequence). Trimming left V 1 base short and J 9 bases short, with 7 bases between. CDR3 region: CASSLGGSEQFF. The CDR3 region has the DNA TGTGCCAGCAGCTTAGGGGGCAGTGAGCAGTTCTTC.

The genes are TRBV6-1 and TRBJ2-3; D may be TRBD1 (5 bases). V gave up 2 bases and J gave up 4 bases, with 16 bases separating them. Germline CDR1 reads MNHNS; CDR2 reads SASEGT. The CDR3 totals 16 residues. The DNA of the CDR3 is TGTGCCAGCAGTGAAAGGGGCATTCCACCCCCAGATACGCAGTATTTT. Translation gives CASSERGIPPPDTQYF.

The rearrangement uses TRBV28 and TRBJ2-2; D may be TRBD1 (6 bases). CDR3 length: 15 amino acids. Trimming pared 6 bases from V and 2 bases from J, leaving 13 bases between. Germline-derived CDR1 and CDR2 are MDHEN and SYDVKM. CDR3 loop: CASSSGAVNTGELFF. The CDR3 nucleotides are TGTGCCAGCAGCTCAGGGGCTGTTAACACCGGGGAGCTGTTTTTT.